The rows below give T cell receptor beta chains drawn from one sample of a study of radiation and T cells in renal cell carcinoma. Here immunoSEQ multiplex PCR was the method, and the copy in TCRdb shows in-frame clones only, minus some. Of some 120,000 clones in the sample, more than 80% were seen once. Sequenced here: blood, sampled from a patient whose treatment included radiotherapy and nephrectomy. These receptors were obtained from a woman aged 60-70 years with renal cell carcinoma. Both conserved end residues are part of each CDR3. A D gene is named only where the DNA matches it firmly. Clone size appears in some rows only: once, few, many, or a class for an expanded clone.

.	TRBV4-1	TRBJ2-7	TRBD2	CASSHMGREKPYEQYF	TGCGCCAGCAGCCATATGGGGCGGGAGAAGCCCTACGAGCAGTACTTC
once	TRBV6-1	TRBJ1-5	TRBD1	CASSEGQGVQPQHF	TGTGCCAGCAGTGAAGGGCAGGGGGTTCAGCCCCAGCATTTT
.	TRBV19	TRBJ1-3	.	CASQRQASSGNTIYF	TGTGCCAGTCAAAGACAGGCAAGCTCTGGAAACACCATATATTTT
.	TRBV6-1	TRBJ1-1	.	CASSVNWGGGTEAFF	TGTGCCAGCAGTGTAAATTGGGGTGGGGGCACTGAAGCTTTCTTT
once	TRBV10-2	TRBJ1-3	TRBD1	CASSVGQSSGNTIYF	TGCGCCAGCAGCGTGGGACAGAGCTCTGGAAACACCATATATTTT
.	TRBV27	TRBJ2-3	TRBD2	CATNSGGLMGTDTQYF	TGTGCTACAAATTCGGGGGGGCTCATGGGCACAGATACGCAGTATTTT
.	TRBV2	TRBJ1-5	.	CASRGGVGQPQHF	TGTGCCAGCAGGGGGGGAGTGGGTCAGCCCCAGCATTTT
.	TRBV5-6	TRBJ2-7	.	CASSWTSYEQYF	TGTGCCAGCAGTTGGACCTCCTACGAGCAGTACTTC
.	TRBV7-9	TRBJ2-7	.	CASSLADRLYGEQYF	TGTGCCAGCAGCTTAGCAGACAGGTTATACGGGGAGCAGTACTTC
.	TRBV7-9	TRBJ2-1	TRBD1	CASSFTGGQEQFF	TGTGCCAGCAGCTTTACAGGGGGCCAAGAGCAGTTCTTC
once	TRBV7-6	TRBJ2-3	.	CASSLDPLIDTQYF	TGTGCCAGCAGCTTAGACCCCTTAATTGATACGCAGTATTTT
once	TRBV20-1	TRBJ2-7	.	CSAADSYGQYF	TGCAGTGCCGCTGACAGCTACGGGCAGTACTTC
.	TRBV19	TRBJ1-1	TRBD1	CASSIQGESDTEAFF	TGTGCCAGTAGTATACAGGGGGAATCGGACACTGAAGCTTTCTTT
.	TRBV7-9	TRBJ1-2	.	CASTSRPGDYGYTF	TGTGCCAGCACCTCCCGGCCAGGGGACTATGGCTACACCTTC
.	TRBV11-2	TRBJ2-7	TRBD2	CASSLRTSGDYEQYF	TGTGCCAGCAGCCTACGGACTAGCGGGGACTACGAGCAGTACTTC
few	TRBV6-6	TRBJ1-1	.	CASSYKDTEAFF	TGTGCCAGCAGTTACAAAGACACTGAAGCTTTCTTT
.	TRBV6-5	TRBJ1-2	TRBD1	CASRADRGRGYTF	TGTGCCAGCAGGGCGGACAGGGGTCGTGGCTACACCTTC
.	TRBV2	TRBJ2-1	.	CASKKDNSYNEQFF	TGTGCCAGCAAGAAGGACAACTCCTACAATGAGCAGTTCTTC
.	TRBV7-9	TRBJ1-1	TRBD1	CASSSQLTNDREEAFF	TGTGCCAGCAGCTCCCAGTTGACCAACGACAGGGAAGAAGCTTTCTTT
.	TRBV6-5	TRBJ2-7	.	CASSRGQDSRTYF	TGTGCCAGCAGTCGCGGTCAGGACTCTCGAACGTACTTC
.	TRBV4-3	TRBJ2-3	.	CASSPSWGPDTQYF	TGCGCCAGCAGCCCTTCTTGGGGCCCAGATACGCAGTATTTT
.	TRBV5-5	TRBJ1-5	.	CASSSAGLGGQPQHF	TGTGCCAGCAGCTCAGCAGGGCTAGGGGGTCAGCCCCAGCATTTT
.	TRBV25-1	TRBJ2-5	.	CASSGSGFLSETQYF	TGTGCCAGCAGTGGATCAGGTTTCTTGTCAGAGACCCAGTACTTC
.	TRBV6-5	TRBJ1-1	.	CASSEGASTEAFF	TGTGCCAGCAGTGAAGGTGCCAGCACTGAAGCTTTCTTT
once	TRBV7-3	TRBJ1-5	TRBD1	CASSLDRGSSEPQHF	TGTGCCAGCAGCTTAGACAGGGGGTCTTCCGAGCCCCAGCATTTT
.	TRBV7-2	TRBJ1-1	TRBD1	CASSPGQVNTEAFF	TGTGCCAGCAGCCCGGGACAGGTGAACACTGAAGCTTTCTTT
.	TRBV6-5	TRBJ1-1	.	CASHILGGTEAFF	TGTGCCAGCCATATTTTGGGGGGCACTGAAGCTTTCTTT
.	TRBV20-1	TRBJ2-3	.	CSGGERGLQYF	TGCAGTGGGGGGGAAAGAGGCCTACAGTATTTT
.	TRBV9	TRBJ2-2	.	CASSSRTAQTGELFF	TGTGCCAGCAGCTCTAGGACGGCCCAGACCGGGGAGCTGTTTTTT
once	TRBV19	TRBJ2-2	.	CASSIGYRHGELFF	TGTGCCAGTAGTATAGGATATCGACACGGGGAGCTGTTTTTT
.	TRBV28	TRBJ1-1	.	CASSPDWTHTEAFF	TGTGCCAGCAGTCCCGACTGGACCCACACTGAAGCTTTCTTT
.	TRBV30	TRBJ2-1	TRBD2	CAWSSGRYNEQFF	TGTGCCTGGAGCTCCGGGAGGTACAATGAGCAGTTCTTC
.	TRBV9	TRBJ2-2	TRBD2	CASSTSGGTGELFF	TGTGCCAGCAGCACGTCGGGGGGCACCGGGGAGCTGTTTTTT
.	TRBV5-4	TRBJ2-7	.	CASSPWTGYEQYF	TGTGCCAGCAGCCCCTGGACGGGATACGAGCAGTACTTC
.	TRBV5-1	TRBJ1-2	.	CASRTGEGNYGYTF	TGCGCCAGCAGGACGGGGGAGGGGAACTATGGCTACACCTTC
.	TRBV5-5	TRBJ2-3	.	CASSLPPGSKGDTQYF	TGTGCCAGCAGCTTGCCCCCAGGGAGTAAGGGGGATACGCAGTATTTT
.	TRBV10-2	TRBJ1-5	.	CASSETPTGFEYSNQPQHF	TGCGCCAGCAGTGAGACACCTACAGGGTTTGAATATAGCAATCAGCCCCAGCATTTT
.	TRBV5-1	TRBJ1-3	.	CASSLESSGSGNTIYF	TGCGCCAGCAGCTTGGAATCCTCAGGCTCTGGAAACACCATATATTTT
.	TRBV18	TRBJ2-2	.	CASSPSSADTGELFF	TGTGCCAGCTCACCATCTTCAGCGGACACCGGGGAGCTGTTTTTT
.	TRBV9	TRBJ1-1	.	CASSVGDNMHTEAFF	TGTGCCAGCAGCGTAGGGGATAATATGCACACTGAAGCTTTCTTT
.	TRBV2	TRBJ1-1	.	CASSGQANTEAFF	TGTGCCAGCAGTGGGCAGGCGAACACTGAAGCTTTCTTT
few	TRBV5-4	TRBJ1-1	.	CASSPGGGNTEAFF	TGTGCCAGCAGCCCCGGGGGGGGGAACACTGAAGCTTTCTTT
.	TRBV4-1	TRBJ2-7	TRBD1	CASSQEDRPHYEQYF	TGCGCCAGCAGCCAAGAGGACAGGCCGCACTACGAGCAGTACTTC
.	TRBV7-2	TRBJ2-1	.	CASSLGGREEGQFF	TGTGCCAGCAGCTTAGGTGGCAGGGAAGAGGGGCAGTTCTTC
few	TRBV7-6	TRBJ2-3	.	CASSLLGSYTDTQYF	TGTGCCAGCAGCTTACTTGGATCCTACACAGATACGCAGTATTTT
.	TRBV19	TRBJ2-3	.	CASSSGFVADTQYF	TGTGCCAGTAGTTCAGGGTTTGTTGCAGATACGCAGTATTTT
.	TRBV7-9	TRBJ1-1	.	CASSWGQGRAFF	TGTGCCAGCAGCTGGGGGCAGGGGCGGGCTTTCTTT
.	TRBV28	TRBJ2-3	TRBD2	CASSWGLAGVTDTQYF	TGTGCCAGCAGTTGGGGGCTAGCGGGAGTCACAGATACGCAGTATTTT
.	TRBV6-5	TRBJ2-5	.	CASRQGRLFQETQYF	TGTGCCAGCAGACAAGGGAGGCTCTTTCAAGAGACCCAGTACTTC
few	TRBV7-2	TRBJ1-1	.	CASSLVAVNTEAFF	TGTGCCAGCAGCTTAGTAGCGGTGAACACTGAAGCTTTCTTT
.	TRBV7-9	TRBJ2-2	.	CASGTVSGELFF	TGTGCCAGCGGTACCGTATCCGGGGAGCTGTTTTTT
once	TRBV5-1	TRBJ2-7	.	CASSPTSGRLYEQYF	TGCGCCAGCAGCCCCACTTCGGGGAGGTTGTACGAGCAGTACTTC
.	TRBV5-4	TRBJ1-2	.	CASSVSGTLGYGYTF	TGTGCCAGCAGCGTTTCGGGAACTCTAGGCTATGGCTACACCTTC
.	TRBV9	TRBJ1-4	.	CASSAQGSANEKLFF	TGTGCCAGCAGCGCGCAGGGGTCAGCTAATGAAAAACTGTTTTTT
.	TRBV2	TRBJ2-2	.	CASSWSGRESGELFF	TGTGCCAGCAGTTGGTCAGGGAGAGAATCCGGGGAGCTGTTTTTT
.	TRBV28	TRBJ1-1	.	CASSLERRMNTEAFF	TGTGCCAGCAGTTTAGAGCGAAGGATGAACACTGAAGCTTTCTTT